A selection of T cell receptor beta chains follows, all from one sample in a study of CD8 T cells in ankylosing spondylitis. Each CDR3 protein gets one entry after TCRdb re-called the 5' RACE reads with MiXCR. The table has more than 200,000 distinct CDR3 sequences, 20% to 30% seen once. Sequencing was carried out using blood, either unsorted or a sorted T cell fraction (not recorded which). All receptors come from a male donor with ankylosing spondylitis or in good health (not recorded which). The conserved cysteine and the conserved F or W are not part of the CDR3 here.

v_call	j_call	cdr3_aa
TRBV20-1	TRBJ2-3	SARDSKGGTDTQY
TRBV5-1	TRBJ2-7	ASSPGDISYEQY
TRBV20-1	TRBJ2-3	SARVTDTQY
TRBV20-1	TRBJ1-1	SASGSPGRVATEAF
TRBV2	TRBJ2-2	ASSAGTLGTGELF
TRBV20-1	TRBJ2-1	SARGQGRYNEQF
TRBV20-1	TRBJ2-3	SASTRADTQY
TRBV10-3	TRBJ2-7	AISDGAGSSYEQY
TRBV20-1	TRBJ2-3	SARLAGEDTQY
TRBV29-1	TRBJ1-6	SVRQGASPLH
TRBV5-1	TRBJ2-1	ASSSGTTYNEQF
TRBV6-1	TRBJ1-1	ASTISWNTEAF
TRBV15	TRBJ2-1	ATSRGQGSNEQF
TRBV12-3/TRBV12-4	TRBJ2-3	ASSLASGDQTDTQY
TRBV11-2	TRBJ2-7	ASSPLQGARGEQY
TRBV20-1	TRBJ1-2	SASGQGYYGYT
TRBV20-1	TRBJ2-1	SASLEIPSYNEQF
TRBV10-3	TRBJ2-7	AISERGTVNEHY
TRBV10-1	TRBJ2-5	ASSEGDTIQETQY
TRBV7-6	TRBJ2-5	ASSLAAGWETQY